Presented here are 23 T cell receptor beta chains from one specimen sequenced in a study of cytomegalovirus exposure and HLA in healthy donors. The PCR had 60 Vbeta and 13 Jbeta primers. TCRdb's table, derived via immunoSEQ multiplex PCR, lists solely in-frame clones and lacks some. This table has more than 150,000 clones, 75% to 85% appearing once. Source material: PBMCs. These receptors were obtained from a boy between 5 and 17 years old in good health and CMV-seronegative.

The chain is built from TRBV28 and TRBJ2-5, with 11 bases lining up with TRBD2. Trimming at V came to 6 bases and at J to 7 bases, leaving 10 bases not matched to a gene. From germline, CDR1 is MDHEN and CDR2 SYDVKM. The CDR3 runs to 15 residues. Written as DNA, the CDR3 is TGTGCCAGCAGCTTAGCGGGAGGGCCGGTCGGGACCCAGTACTTC. It is translated as CASSLAGGPVGTQYF.

The gene calls are TRBV30 and TRBJ1-2; D gene uncertain. Germline lookup yields CDR1 GTSNPN and CDR2 SVGIG (reference sequence). This CDR3 contains 13 residues. Trimming removed 0 bases from V and 4 bases from J, with 9 bases in between. This CDR3 is CAWSVAGSYGYTF. The CDR3 nucleotides are TGTGCCTGGAGTGTCGCAGGTAGCTATGGCTACACCTTC. The complete variable domain, with remaining parts taken from reference TRBV30 and TRBJ1-2, reads SQTIHQWPATLVQPVGSPLSLECTVEGTSNPNLYWYRQAAGRGLQLLFYSVGIGQISSEVPQNLSASRPQDRQFILSSKKLLLSDSGFYLCAWSVAGSYGYTFGSGTRLTVV.

Regarding this clone: The germline gene is not matched at one end of the junction; a read error may be the cause. The V gene is TRBV5-6, the J gene TRBJ1-1; tentatively, D is TRBD1 (6 bases). CDR3 length: 13 amino acids. Germline V CDR1 and CDR2: SGHDT, YYEEEE. CDR3: CASSLGYGTLGVF. As DNA, the CDR3 is TGTGCCAGCAGCTTGGGGTATGGGACACTCGGCGTCTTT.

The table lists this clone with a count of one. The chain joins TRBV6-1 to TRBJ1-4, with 10 bases matching TRBD1. CDR1 is MNHNS, CDR2 SASEGT, per germline. The length of the CDR3 is 17 residues. The J segment lost 9 bases and the V segment lost 2 bases, leaving 12 bases of the junction unmatched. The CDR3 DNA follows: TGTGCCAGCAGTGAATCCCGGGACAGGGGATGGGATAAAAAACTGTTTTTT. Amino acid sequence: CASSESRDRGWDKKLFF.

This chain connects TRBV7-2 to TRBJ2-3; TRBD2 matches 11 bases. The germline gives CDR1 SGHTA, CDR2 FQGNSA. The CDR3 length is 16 residues. V was pared by 4 bases and J by 4 bases, with 7 bases of the junction left unmatched. The CDR3 is CASSYSGGAGADTQYF. CDR3 coding DNA: TGTGCCAGCAGCTATAGCGGGGGGGCCGGCGCAGATACGCAGTATTTT.

The V gene is TRBV7-9, the J gene TRBJ2-3, with 12 bases aligning to TRBD1. Looked up from germline, CDR1 is SEHNR and CDR2 is FQNEAQ (reference sequence). V shed 5 bases and J 7 bases; nucleotides not matched to a gene: 7. The CDR3 consists of 15 residues. The CDR3 sequence: CASSVGQGAWNTQYF. The CDR3 DNA sequence: TGTGCCAGCAGCGTGGGACAGGGGGCTTGGAATACGCAGTATTTT.

This sequence joins TRBV4-1 and TRBJ2-5; 7 nucleotides agree with TRBD2. With 1 base clipped from V and 4 bases from J, the junction kept 9 bases outside the gene matches. The CDR3 loop spans 16 amino acids. CDR1 and CDR2 (germline): MGHRA, YSYEKL. The CDR3 DNA reads TGCGCCAGCAGCCAAGTCCGGGCTAGCGGAATAGAGACCCAGTACTTC. It specifies CASSQVRASGIETQYF.

The chain couples TRBV5-6 to TRBJ1-4, with TRBD1 matching 9 bases. The germline V gene encodes CDR1 SGHDT and CDR2 YYEEEE. V gave up 4 bases and J gave up 5 bases; unmatched junction bases: 6. This CDR3 is 15 amino acids long. This CDR3 reads CASSVRQGGNEKLFF. The DNA of the CDR3 is TGTGCCAGCAGCGTCAGACAGGGGGGGAATGAAAAACTGTTTTTT.

V and J are TRBV7-2 and TRBJ2-1, with TRBD2 matching 13 bases. The CDR3 is 17 residues long. CDR1 and CDR2 from the germline V gene are SGHTA and FQGNSA. V gave up 7 bases and J gave up 0 bases; unmatched junction bases: 6. DNA of the CDR3: TGTGCCAGCACCCTGACTAGCGGGGGGCCCTCCTACAATGAGCAGTTCTTC. Translated: CASTLTSGGPSYNEQFF.

This chain uses TRBV7-9 with TRBJ1-1; the D gene is possibly TRBD1 (5 bases). Germline V gene lookup returns CDR1 SEHNR and CDR2 FQNEAQ (reference sequence). CDR3 length: 14 amino acids. V lost 5 bases, J lost 3 bases, and 13 bases lay in between. The CDR3 loop is CASSLRQSDTEAFF. The DNA of the CDR3 is TGTGCCAGCAGCCTCAGACAGTCGGACACTGAAGCTTTCTTT.

A word on this clone: Other DNA sequences in the sample encode the same CDR3. The chain joins TRBV9 to TRBJ2-7, with TRBD1 identical over 8 bases. The CDR3 covers 14 residues. Trimming removed 4 bases from V and 2 bases from J; junction bases left unmatched: 5. The germline V gene encodes CDR1 SGDLS and CDR2 YYNGEE. The CDR3: CASSPRDRTYEQYF. As DNA, the CDR3 is TGTGCCAGCAGCCCGCGGGACAGGACCTACGAGCAGTACTTC.

This chain connects TRBV7-3 to TRBJ1-1; D remains ambiguous. The CDR3 contains 12 residues. Germline V lookup: CDR1 SGHTA, CDR2 FQGTGA. Trimming shortened V by 2 bases and J by 6 bases, and 7 bases separated the two germline ends. This CDR3 is CASSLSRAEAFF. In DNA, the CDR3 is TGTGCCAGCAGCTTATCGAGGGCTGAAGCTTTCTTT.

The rearrangement uses TRBV5-1 and TRBJ2-7; TRBD1 agrees at 8 bases. CDR1 and CDR2 from the germline V gene are SGHRS and YFSETQ. CDR3 length equals 15 residues. The junction had 8 bases not matched to a gene; V was cut back by 0 bases and J by 6 bases. CDR3: CASSLGGTGGTEQYF. CDR3 DNA: TGCGCCAGCAGCTTGGGTGGGACAGGTGGGACCGAGCAGTACTTC. Full variable domain (rest looked up from reference TRBV5-1 and TRBJ2-7): KAGVTQTPRYLIKTRGQQVTLSCSPISGHRSVSWYQQTPGQGLQFLFEYFSETQRNKGNFPGRFSGRQFSNSRSEMNVSTLELGDSALYLCASSLGGTGGTEQYFGPGTRLTVT.

This chain uses TRBV6-1 with TRBJ1-1; D ambiguous. Germline-derived CDR1 and CDR2 are MNHNS and SASEGT. The CDR3 loop spans 11 amino acids. V lost 9 bases to trimming and J lost 6 bases, with 11 bases between them. CDR3 nucleotide sequence: TGTGCCAGTTTATACTTCGCTGAAGCTTTCTTT. This encodes CASLYFAEAFF.

The count of this clone is one. The chain carries TRBV19 and TRBJ2-4; 10 bases map to TRBD2. After removal of 7 bases from V and 4 bases from J, the junction contained 16 bases not matched to a gene. The CDR3 consists of 18 residues. Looked up from germline, CDR1 is LNHDA and CDR2 is SQIVND (reference sequence). The DNA for the CDR3 is TGTGCCAGTAACACCTATTGGGCCCGGACTAGCGGTAAAAACATTCAGTACTTC. It specifies CASNTYWARTSGKNIQYF.

This clone appeared once. The chain combines TRBV18 with TRBJ2-2, with D unresolved. From germline, CDR1 is KGHSH and CDR2 LQKENI. Trimming left V 8 bases short and J 5 bases short, with 6 bases between. This CDR3 spans 11 amino acids. DNA of the CDR3: TGTGCCAGCACGCTAACCGGGGAGCTGTTTTTT. Its translation is CASTLTGELFF.

This clone was observed a handful of times. The genes are TRBV7-9 and TRBJ1-4; D is undetermined. Trimming removed 2 bases at V and 2 bases at J, with 18 bases between. The germline gives CDR1 SEHNR, CDR2 FQNEAQ (reference sequence). This CDR3 is built from 18 residues. The CDR3 protein is CASSLLGTPILTNEKLFF. The CDR3 DNA reads as TGTGCCAGCAGCTTATTGGGCACCCCAATTCTGACTAATGAAAAACTGTTTTTT.

The chain has TRBV30 and TRBJ2-7, with D possibly TRBD2 on 5 matching bases. The CDR3 covers 16 residues. The germline gives CDR1 GTSNPN, CDR2 SVGIG (reference sequence). Trimming shortened V by 1 base and J by 1 base, and 17 bases separated the two germline ends. CDR3 region: CAWSGRAGIASYEQYF. The CDR3 DNA reads TGTGCCTGGAGTGGGCGTGCCGGGATAGCGTCCTACGAGCAGTACTTC.

The chain uses TRBV15 and TRBJ2-3; TRBD2 agrees at 11 bases. The CDR3 is made up of 16 amino acids. Germline V lookup: CDR1 LNHNV, CDR2 YYDKDF (reference sequence). J gave up 1 base and V 3 bases, and 3 bases lay outside the gene matches. CDR3 in DNA: TGTGCCACCAGCAGCTTACTAGCGGGGGGCACAGATACGCAGTATTTT. Residues: CATSSLLAGGTDTQYF.

The rearrangement links TRBV21-1 to TRBJ2-4; TRBD2, as called in the table, went unchecked against the DNA. TRBV21-1 is labeled a pseudogene. CDR3 length equals 19 residues. This CDR3 is CASSKQGCGDQLAKNIQYF. DNA for the CDR3: TGTGCCAGCAGCAAACAGGGTTGCGGGGACCAACTAGCCAAAAACATTCAGTACTTC.

The chain carries TRBV6-5 and TRBJ2-1, with unresolved D. The CDR3 extends over 14 amino acids. Germline V CDR1 and CDR2: MNHEY, SVGAGI. The V end was cut by 8 bases, the J end by 0 bases, with 11 bases between. The CDR3 is CASSRYGSYNEQFF. In nucleotides, the CDR3 is TGTGCCAGCTCTAGGTACGGCTCCTACAATGAGCAGTTCTTC.

The V gene is TRBV25-1, the J gene TRBJ1-2; 7 bases line up with TRBD1. Germline-derived CDR1 and CDR2 are MGHDK and SYGVNS. This CDR3 comprises 15 residues. The trim removed 1 base at V and 8 bases at J, leaving 10 bases unmatched. The CDR3, as DNA: TGTGCCAGCAGTGAATTGCCCGAGACAGGGAGCGGCTACACCTTC. Protein: CASSELPETGSGYTF.

The chain uses TRBV19 and TRBJ1-2; 7 bases align to TRBD1. CDR3 length: 14 residues. With V trimmed by 1 base and J by 7 bases, 6 bases remained unmatched. Germline CDR1 LNHDA, CDR2 SQIVND (reference sequence). The CDR3 sequence is CASSIVGRGSGYTF. The CDR3 nucleotides read TGTGCCAGTAGTATAGTGGGCAGGGGGTCTGGCTACACCTTC.